This T cell receptor (beta chain) is from a study of blood T cell repertoires in COVID-19. In the source study's methods: Amplification with reference gene primers provided the estimates of nucleated cell counts. Data came from immunoSEQ multiplex PCR; TCRdb stores just in-frame clones and leaves some out. That table furnishes V, J and clone size, whereas the DNA furnished D and trimming. Here the sample spans some 290,000 clones, 65% to 90% being singletons. This CDR3 has 13 residues. V shed 9 bases, J shed 7 bases, and the junction held 8 bases outside the gene matches. The sample comprised peripheral blood. The chain employs TRBV12-3 or TRBV12-4 and TRBJ2-1, with 8 bases identical to TRBD2. The receptor was derived from a woman aged 60-75 years with active or convalescent COVID-19. The DNA for the CDR3 is TGTGCCAGTCGGGGGGGCGTTAGGAATGAGCAGTTCTTC. Its protein product is CASRGGVRNEQFF.